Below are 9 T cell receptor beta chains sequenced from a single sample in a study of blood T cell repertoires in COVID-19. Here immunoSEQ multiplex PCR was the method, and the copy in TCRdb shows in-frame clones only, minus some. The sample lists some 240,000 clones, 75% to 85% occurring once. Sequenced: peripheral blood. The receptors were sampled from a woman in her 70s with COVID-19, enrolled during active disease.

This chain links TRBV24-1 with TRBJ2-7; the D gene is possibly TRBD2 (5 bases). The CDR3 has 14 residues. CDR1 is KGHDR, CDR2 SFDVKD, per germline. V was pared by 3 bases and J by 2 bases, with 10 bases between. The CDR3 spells CATSDPREPYEQYF. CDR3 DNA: TGTGCCACCAGTGATCCTCGGGAACCCTACGAGCAGTACTTC.

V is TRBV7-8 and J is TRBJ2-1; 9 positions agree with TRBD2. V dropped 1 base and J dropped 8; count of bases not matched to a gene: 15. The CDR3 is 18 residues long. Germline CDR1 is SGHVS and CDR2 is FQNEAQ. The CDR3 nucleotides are TGTGCCAGCAGCTTAGGGCGGGGGGGTCCCGGGATTGTCGATGAGCAGTTCTTC. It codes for CASSLGRGGPGIVDEQFF.

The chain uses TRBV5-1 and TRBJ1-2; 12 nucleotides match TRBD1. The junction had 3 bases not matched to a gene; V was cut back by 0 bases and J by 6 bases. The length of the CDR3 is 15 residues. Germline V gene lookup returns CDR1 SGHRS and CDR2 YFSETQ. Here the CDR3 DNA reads TGCGCCAGCAGCTTGGCAGGGACAGGGGGCGATGGCTACACCTTC. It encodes CASSLAGTGGDGYTF.

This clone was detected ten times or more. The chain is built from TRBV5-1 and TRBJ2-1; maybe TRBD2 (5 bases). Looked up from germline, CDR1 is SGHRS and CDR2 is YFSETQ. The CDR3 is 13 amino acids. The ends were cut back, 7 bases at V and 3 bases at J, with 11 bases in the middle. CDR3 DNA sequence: TGCGCCAGCTCCGAGCGGTACTACAATGAGCAGTTCTTC. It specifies CASSERYYNEQFF.

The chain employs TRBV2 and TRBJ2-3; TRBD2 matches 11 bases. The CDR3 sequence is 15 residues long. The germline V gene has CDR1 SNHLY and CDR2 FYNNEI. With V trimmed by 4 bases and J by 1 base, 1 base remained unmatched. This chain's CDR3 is CASSGLAGRTDTQYF. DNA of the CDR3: TGTGCCAGCAGTGGACTAGCGGGGCGCACAGATACGCAGTATTTT.

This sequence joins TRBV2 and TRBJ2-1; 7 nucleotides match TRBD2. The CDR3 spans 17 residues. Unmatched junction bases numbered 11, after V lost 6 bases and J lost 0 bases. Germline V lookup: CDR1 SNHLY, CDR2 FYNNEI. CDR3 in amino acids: CASSQSGIWISYNEQFF. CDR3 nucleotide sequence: TGTGCCAGCAGCCAAAGCGGGATATGGATCTCCTACAATGAGCAGTTCTTC. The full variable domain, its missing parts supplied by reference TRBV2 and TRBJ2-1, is EPEVTQTPSHQVTQMGQEVILRCVPISNHLYFYWYRQILGQKVEFLVSFYNNEISEKSEIFDDQFSVERPDGSNFTLKIRSTKLEDSAMYFCASSQSGIWISYNEQFFGPGTRLTVL.

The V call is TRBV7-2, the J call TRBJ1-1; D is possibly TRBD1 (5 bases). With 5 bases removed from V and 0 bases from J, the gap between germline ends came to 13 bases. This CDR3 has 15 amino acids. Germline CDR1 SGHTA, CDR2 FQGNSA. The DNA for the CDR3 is TGTGCCAGCAGCCCTCGGGCAGGGTTGAACACTGAAGCTTTCTTT. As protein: CASSPRAGLNTEAFF.

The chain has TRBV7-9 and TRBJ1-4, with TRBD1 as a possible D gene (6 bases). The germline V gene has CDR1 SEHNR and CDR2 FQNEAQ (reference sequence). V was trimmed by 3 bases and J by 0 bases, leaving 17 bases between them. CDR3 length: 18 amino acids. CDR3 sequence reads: CASSLAGRGFSTNEKLFF. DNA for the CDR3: TGTGCCAGCAGCTTGGCCGGCAGGGGCTTCTCAACTAATGAAAAACTGTTTTTT.

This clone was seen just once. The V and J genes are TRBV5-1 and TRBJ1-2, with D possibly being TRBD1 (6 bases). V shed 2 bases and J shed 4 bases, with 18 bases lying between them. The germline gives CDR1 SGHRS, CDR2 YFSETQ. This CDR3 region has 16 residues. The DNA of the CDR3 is TGCGCCAGCAGCTTCGGTCCGGACAGATCCACCTATGGCTACACCTTC. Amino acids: CASSFGPDRSTYGYTF.